This entry lists 18 T cell receptor beta chains sequenced from one sample in a study of blood T cell repertoires in COVID-19. This table comes from immunoSEQ multiplex PCR, and its TCRdb copy is limited to in-frame clones, with some not included. The sample shows some 200,000 clones, 85% to 90% of them seen only once. The sample was peripheral blood. The receptors were gathered from a man older than 75 with acute or convalescent COVID-19.

The chain recombines TRBV9 with TRBJ2-5; D is undetermined. CDR1 and CDR2 from the germline V gene are SGDLS and YYNGEE. Deletions cut 3 bases from V and 4 bases from J, with 16 bases between. The CDR3 loop spans 15 amino acids. The CDR3, as DNA: TGTGCCAGCAGCGGTCCGGGTCAACTCCCAGAGACCCAGTACTTC. Amino acid sequence: CASSGPGQLPETQYF.

V is TRBV19 and J is TRBJ2-2; D may be TRBD2 (6 bases). Germline loops: CDR1 LNHDA, CDR2 SQIVND (reference sequence). The CDR3 is 13 residues long. Deletions cut 11 bases from V and 4 bases from J, with 14 bases between. As DNA, the CDR3 is TGTGCCGTCAGTTGGGGGGTCACCGGGGAGCTGTTTTTT. This translates into CAVSWGVTGELFF.

This rearrangement joins TRBV19 to TRBJ2-1; 8 positions match TRBD1. This CDR3 spans 16 amino acids. The V gene's germline CDR1 is LNHDA and CDR2 SQIVND (reference sequence). Trimming took 7 bases from V and 4 from J; bases not matched to a gene: 12. The CDR3 reads CASTSGGSGRYNEQFF. The CDR3 DNA sequence: TGTGCCAGTACCTCAGGGGGCAGCGGGCGTTACAATGAGCAGTTCTTC.

V gene TRBV6-2 or TRBV6-3 combines with J gene TRBJ2-7; no definite D call. Deletions cut 0 bases from V and 1 base from J, with 7 bases between. Germline lookup yields CDR1 MNHEY and CDR2 SVGEGT. This CDR3 has 14 residues. DNA of the CDR3: TGTGCCAGCAGTTACTCGACACAATCCTACGAGCAGTACGTC. This gives the protein CASSYSTQSYEQYV.

The chain has TRBV19 and TRBJ1-5; 9 positions agree with TRBD1. Trimming removed 8 bases from V and 7 bases from J; junction bases left unmatched: 6. Germline V gene data show CDR1 as LNHDA and CDR2 as SQIVND (reference sequence). The CDR3 is 13 amino acids. As DNA, the CDR3 is TGTGCCAGTTGGGACAGGGTTGGGCAGCCCCAGCATTTT. Translation: CASWDRVGQPQHF.

V usage is TRBV7-9 and J usage is TRBJ1-6, with 7 bases lining up with TRBD1. Germline assignment: CDR1 SEHNR and CDR2 FQNEAQ (reference sequence). With V trimmed by 5 bases and J by 5 bases, 3 bases remained unmatched. This CDR3 is 14 amino acids long. The CDR3 DNA is TGTGCCAGCAGCGTACAGGGGAATAATTCACCCCTCCACTTT. Its protein product is CASSVQGNNSPLHF.

This chain's CDR3 is CASSLVPAYEQYV. CDR3 DNA: TGTGCCAGCAGCTTAGTTCCCGCCTACGAGCAGTACGTC. V usage is TRBV7-2 and J usage is TRBJ2-7, with D hard to call. The CDR3 is made up of 13 amino acids. Trimming left V 1 base short and J 2 bases short, with 6 bases between. In germline, CDR1 is SGHTA, CDR2 FQGNSA.

The V gene is TRBV2, the J gene TRBJ2-1; D gene uncertain. Trimming took off 7 bases at V and 4 bases at J, with 11 bases between the two ends. The CDR3 is made up of 13 amino acids. Germline V lookup: CDR1 SNHLY, CDR2 FYNNEI. CDR3 loop: CASTPSRYNEQFF. DNA of the CDR3: TGTGCCAGCACTCCGTCGAGGTACAATGAGCAGTTCTTC.

This chain uses TRBV7-3 with TRBJ2-1; 9 nucleotides align to TRBD2. The ends lost 5 bases at V and 8 bases at J; junction bases unmatched: 13. Germline CDR1 SGHTA, CDR2 FQGTGA. This CDR3 has 16 amino acids. For the CDR3, the DNA is TGTGCCAGCAGCCCCGCGATTAGCGGGAGTATGTATGAGCAGTTCTTC. Its translation is CASSPAISGSMYEQFF.

The CDR3 region has the DNA TGTGCCAGCAGCTTCGCTAGCGGGAGCAACGAGCAGTACTTC. This encodes CASSFASGSNEQYF. The chain links TRBV11-2 to TRBJ2-7; 10 positions match TRBD2. The CDR3 covers 14 residues. The J segment lost 5 bases and the V segment lost 3 bases, leaving 4 bases of the junction unmatched. The germline V gene encodes CDR1 SGHAT and CDR2 FQNNGV.

The rearrangement links TRBV5-1 to TRBJ1-1; 9 bases agree with TRBD1. The V gene end was trimmed by 4 bases and the J gene end by 7 bases; junction bases not matched to a gene: 8. Germline V gene data show CDR1 as SGHRS and CDR2 as YFSETQ. This CDR3 comprises 14 residues. The CDR3 here is CASSPGQGPHEAFF. The CDR3 DNA follows: TGCGCCAGCAGCCCGGGACAGGGACCCCATGAAGCTTTCTTT. Supplemented by reference TRBV5-1 and TRBJ1-1, the full variable domain reads KAGVTQTPRYLIKTRGQQVTLSCSPISGHRSVSWYQQTPGQGLQFLFEYFSETQRNKGNFPGRFSGRQFSNSRSEMNVSTLELGDSALYLCASSPGQGPHEAFFGQGTRLTVV.

The gene calls are TRBV7-2 and TRBJ2-3; 13 bases line up with TRBD2. The CDR3 length is 15 residues. The V segment lost 7 bases and the J segment 3 bases; nucleotides outside the gene matches: 4. The germline gives CDR1 SGHTA, CDR2 FQGNSA. The CDR3 bases are TGTGCCAGCATCCGACTAGCGGGAGGAACAGATACGCAGTATTTT. This codes for CASIRLAGGTDTQYF.

This clone has a handful of counts. This sequence joins TRBV7-8 and TRBJ2-2, with D possibly matching TRBD1 (5 bases). Germline V CDR1 and CDR2: SGHVS, FQNEAQ. The V and J ends lost 5 bases and 1 base respectively, with 14 bases between them. The CDR3 consists of 16 residues. CDR3 nucleotide sequence: TGTGCCAGCAGCAAGTATCTAGGACAGAACACCGGGGAGCTGTTTTTT. It yields the protein CASSKYLGQNTGELFF.

The chain couples TRBV11-2 to TRBJ2-5; TRBD2 agrees at 7 bases. The CDR3 has 14 amino acids. Losses at the gene ends were 5 bases for V and 5 bases for J; bases not matched to a gene: 8. The germline CDR1 and CDR2 sequences are SGHAT and FQNNGV. The CDR3 protein is CASSPLGGRETQYF. The CDR3 nucleotides are TGTGCCAGCAGCCCGTTGGGGGGGAGGGAGACCCAGTACTTC.

This chain joins TRBV5-1 and TRBJ2-7, with TRBD1 matching 7 bases. The germline gives CDR1 SGHRS, CDR2 YFSETQ. CDR3 length: 13 residues. V trimming: 5 bases; J trimming: 5 bases; junction bases outside the gene matches: 7. This chain's CDR3 is CASRDSGGHEQYF. The CDR3 DNA reads as TGCGCCAGCAGGGACTCAGGGGGTCACGAGCAGTACTTC.

The J gene is TRBJ2-3, the V gene TRBV7-9, with 8 bases lining up with TRBD2. The CDR3 length is 14 residues. Germline V gives CDR1 SEHNR, CDR2 FQNEAQ (reference sequence). V gave up 6 bases and J gave up 0 bases; unmatched junction bases: 2. CDR3 loop: CASSPSGSTDTQYF. In DNA, the CDR3 is TGTGCCAGCAGTCCTAGCGGGAGCACAGATACGCAGTATTTT.

The chain links TRBV24-1 to TRBJ2-3; no firm D call. Between the trimmed V and J ends, which lost 6 bases and 0 bases, there was a span of 18 bases. Germline CDR1 reads KGHDR; CDR2 reads SFDVKD. This CDR3 is 17 amino acids long. As DNA, the CDR3 is TGTGCCACCAGTTCGTGGTATACGGAGTCGAGCACAGATACGCAGTATTTT. It translates to CATSSWYTESSTDTQYF.

The V call is TRBV29-1, the J call TRBJ1-2; D is possibly TRBD1 (5 bases). The CDR3 contains 13 residues. V lost 3 bases and J 8 bases, leaving 16 bases between the germline ends. The germline gives CDR1 SQVTM, CDR2 ANQGSEA. The CDR3: CSVEEQGTLGYTF. CDR3 nucleotide sequence: TGCAGCGTTGAGGAGCAGGGAACCTTAGGCTACACCTTC.